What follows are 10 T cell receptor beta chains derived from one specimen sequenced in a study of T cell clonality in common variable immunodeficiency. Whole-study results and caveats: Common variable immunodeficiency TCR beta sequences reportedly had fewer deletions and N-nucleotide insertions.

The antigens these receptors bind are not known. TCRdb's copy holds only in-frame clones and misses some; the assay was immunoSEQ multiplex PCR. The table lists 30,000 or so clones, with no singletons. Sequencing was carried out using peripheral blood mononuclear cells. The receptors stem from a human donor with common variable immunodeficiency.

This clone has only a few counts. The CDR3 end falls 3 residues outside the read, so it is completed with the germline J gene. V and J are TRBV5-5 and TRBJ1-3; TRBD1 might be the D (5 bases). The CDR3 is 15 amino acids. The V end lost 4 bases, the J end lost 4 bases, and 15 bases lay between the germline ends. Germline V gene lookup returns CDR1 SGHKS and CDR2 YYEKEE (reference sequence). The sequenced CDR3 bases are TGTGCCAGCAGCGACCACCGGGGGGGAGGAAACACC. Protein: CASSDHRGGGNT. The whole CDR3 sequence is CASSDHRGGGNTIYF.

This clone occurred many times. The CDR3 sequence is CATQSHHEQYF. The CDR3 DNA, read in part, is TGTGCCACTCAAAGCCACCACGAG. The chain is built from TRBV19 and TRBJ2-7; D ambiguous. The CDR3 extends 3 residues past the end of the read, so its final part is completed from the germline J gene. The CDR3 runs 11 residues. Between the trimmed V and J ends, which lost 10 bases and 5 bases, there was a span of 12 bases. Germline CDR1 and CDR2: LNHDA and SQIVND (reference sequence).

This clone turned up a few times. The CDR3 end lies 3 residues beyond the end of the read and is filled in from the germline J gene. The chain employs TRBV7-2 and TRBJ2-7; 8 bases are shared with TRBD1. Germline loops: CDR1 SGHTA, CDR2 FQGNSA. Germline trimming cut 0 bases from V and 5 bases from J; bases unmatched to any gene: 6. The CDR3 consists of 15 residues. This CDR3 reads CASSLAAGGQDEQYF. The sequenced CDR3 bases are TGTGCCAGCAGCTTAGCGGCAGGGGGCCAGGACGAG.

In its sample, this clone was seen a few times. The part of the CDR3 DNA that was read is TGTGCCAGTATTAACAGGGTAGGTTGGGCTGAA. It translates to CASINRVGWAE. The entire CDR3 is CASINRVGWAEAFF. The chain recombines TRBV19 with TRBJ1-1; TRBD1 might be the D (6 bases). The read ends 3 residues early relative to the CDR3; the germline J gene fills the gap. Trimming shortened V by 7 bases and J by 6 bases, and 18 bases separated the two germline ends. Per germline, CDR1 LNHDA and CDR2 SQIVND (reference sequence). The CDR3 sequence is 14 residues long.

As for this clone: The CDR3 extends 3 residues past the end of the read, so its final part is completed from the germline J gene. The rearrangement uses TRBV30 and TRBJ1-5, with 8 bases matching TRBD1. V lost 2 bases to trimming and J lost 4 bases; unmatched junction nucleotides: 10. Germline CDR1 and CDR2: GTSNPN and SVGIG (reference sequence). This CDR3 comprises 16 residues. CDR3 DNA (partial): TGTGCCTGGAGTAGAACAGGGGGGCTCCTTAATCAGCCC. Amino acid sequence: CAWSRTGGLLNQP. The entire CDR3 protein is CAWSRTGGLLNQPQHF.

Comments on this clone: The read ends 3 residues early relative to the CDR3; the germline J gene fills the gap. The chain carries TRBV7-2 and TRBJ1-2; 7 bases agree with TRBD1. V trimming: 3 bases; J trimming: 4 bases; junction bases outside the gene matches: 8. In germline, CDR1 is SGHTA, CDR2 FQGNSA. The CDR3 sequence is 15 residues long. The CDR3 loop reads CASSLGTAPSYGYTF. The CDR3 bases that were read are TGTGCCAGCAGCTTGGGGACAGCGCCGAGCTATGGC.

The DNA read from the CDR3 is TGTGCCAGCAGGGAGGACTTATTCTCCTACGAG. Its protein is CASREDLFSYE. The complete CDR3 reads CASREDLFSYEQYF. The V call is TRBV6-2 or TRBV6-3, the J call TRBJ2-7; tentatively, D is TRBD2 (5 bases). The read falls 3 residues short of the CDR3 end, and the missing part is taken from the germline J gene. Trimming shortened V by 6 bases and J by 0 bases, and 12 bases separated the two germline ends. CDR3 length: 14 amino acids. Germline values: CDR1 MNHEY, CDR2 SVGEGT.

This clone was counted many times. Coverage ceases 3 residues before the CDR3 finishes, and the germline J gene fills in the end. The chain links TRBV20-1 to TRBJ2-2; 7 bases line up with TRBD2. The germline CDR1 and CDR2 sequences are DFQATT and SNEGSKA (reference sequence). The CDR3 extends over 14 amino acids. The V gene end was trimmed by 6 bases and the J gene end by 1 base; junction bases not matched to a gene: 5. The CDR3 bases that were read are TGCAGTGCGTGGGACTACATGAACACCGGGGAG. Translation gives CSAWDYMNTGE. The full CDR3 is CSAWDYMNTGELFF.

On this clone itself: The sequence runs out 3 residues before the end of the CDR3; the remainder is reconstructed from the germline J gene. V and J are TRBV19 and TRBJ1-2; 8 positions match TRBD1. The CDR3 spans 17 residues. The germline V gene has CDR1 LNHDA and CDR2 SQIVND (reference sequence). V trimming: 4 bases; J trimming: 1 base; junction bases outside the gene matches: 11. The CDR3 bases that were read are TGTGCCAGTAGTAGCTCGGACAGGGAGAGGGATAACTATGGC. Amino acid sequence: CASSSSDRERDNYG. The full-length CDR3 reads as CASSSSDRERDNYGYTF.

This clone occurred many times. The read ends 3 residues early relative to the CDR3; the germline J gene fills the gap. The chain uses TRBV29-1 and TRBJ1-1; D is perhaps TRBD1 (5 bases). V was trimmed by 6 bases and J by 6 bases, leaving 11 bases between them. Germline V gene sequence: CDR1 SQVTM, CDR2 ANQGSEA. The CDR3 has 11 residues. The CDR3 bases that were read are TGCAGCGTCCCCGGGGGGGCTGAA. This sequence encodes CSVPGGAE. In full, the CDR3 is CSVPGGAEAFF.